These T cell receptor beta chains were read from a single sample in a study of tumor-infiltrating lymphocytes in primary liver carcinoma. MiXCR, applied by TCRdb to the multiplex PCR reads, yields one record per CDR3 protein. The sample lists about 320,000 distinct CDR3 sequences; 65% were seen once. Sequences were obtained from peripheral blood. These receptors all come from a man aged 40-55 years with primary liver carcinoma and hepatitis B virus infection. Both conserved end residues are trimmed from each CDR3. Each record gives: V gene, J gene, CDR3 length, CDR3 protein.

TRBV20-1	TRBJ2-1	13	NARDRRAGDNEQF
TRBV6-1	TRBJ1-2	12	ASTVMTGTYGYT
TRBV16	TRBJ2-1	11	ASSQLFGEEQF
TRBV4-3	TRBJ1-1	11	ASSQTLRTEAF
TRBV12-3/TRBV12-4	TRBJ1-5	12	ASTPGAGNQLQH
TRBV11-1	TRBJ2-3	17	ASSRGRGQIGPSTDTQY
TRBV5-1	TRBJ1-3	12	ASSETGGGNTIY
TRBV6-6	TRBJ2-1	17	ASSYSYTSGTGTYNEQF
TRBV28	TRBJ1-1	13	ASSGAGTGNTKAF
TRBV29-1	TRBJ2-7	10	NVGDGTGEQY